The clone carrying this T cell receptor beta chain was picked up a small number of times. The data originate from a study of blood T cell repertoires in COVID-19. About the study: Both acute and convalescent COVID-19 samples were obtained from the United States, Italy and Spain. The cDNA or gDNA used as material had been derived from T cells, B-cell-depleted T cells, or PBMCs.

This CDR3 has 14 amino acids. Trimming removed 3 bases from V and 7 bases from J; junction bases left unmatched: 6. Germline V gene lookup returns CDR1 DFQATT and CDR2 SNEGSKA (reference sequence). Per the original data handling: Amplification from reference gene primers served as the basis for estimated nucleated cell counts. Assay: immunoSEQ multiplex PCR; the TCRdb copy retains only in-frame clones and omits some. That table is the source of V, J and clone size, and D and trimming were worked out from the DNA. Of around 300,000 clones detected, roughly 84% appear once; the ten largest clones hold 1%.

The rearrangement joins TRBV20-1 to TRBJ2-5; 12 positions match TRBD2. Material for sequencing was peripheral blood. The receptor comes from a man between 45 and 60 years old with active or convalescent COVID-19. CDR3 in amino acids: CSASGTSGGPTQYF. The CDR3 nucleotides are TGCAGTGCTAGTGGTACTAGCGGGGGGCCGACCCAGTACTTC.